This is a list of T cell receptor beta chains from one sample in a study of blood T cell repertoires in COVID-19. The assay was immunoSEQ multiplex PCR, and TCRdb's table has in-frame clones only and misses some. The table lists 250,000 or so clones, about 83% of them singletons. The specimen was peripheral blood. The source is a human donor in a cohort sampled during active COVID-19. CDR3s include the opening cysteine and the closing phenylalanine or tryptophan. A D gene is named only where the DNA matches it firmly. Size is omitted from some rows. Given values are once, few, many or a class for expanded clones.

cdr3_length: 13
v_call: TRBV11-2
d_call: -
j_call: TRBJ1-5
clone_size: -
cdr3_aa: CASSRGISEPQHF
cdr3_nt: TGTGCCAGCAGCCGAGGGATCTCGGAGCCCCAGCATTTT

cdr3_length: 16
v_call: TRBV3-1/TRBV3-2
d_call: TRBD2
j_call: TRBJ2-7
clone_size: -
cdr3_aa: CASSQFRGRASPQQYF
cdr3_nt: TGTGCCAGCAGCCAATTTCGCGGGAGGGCCTCCCCTCAGCAGTACTTC

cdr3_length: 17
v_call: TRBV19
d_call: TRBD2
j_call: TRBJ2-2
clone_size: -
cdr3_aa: CASSVFAGDGNTGELFF
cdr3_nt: TGTGCCAGTAGTGTCTTTGCGGGGGACGGTAACACCGGGGAGCTGTTTTTT

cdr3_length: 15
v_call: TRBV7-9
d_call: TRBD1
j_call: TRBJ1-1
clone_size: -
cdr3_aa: CASSLVTGEITEAFF
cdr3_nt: TGTGCCAGCAGCTTAGTGACAGGGGAGATCACTGAAGCTTTCTTT

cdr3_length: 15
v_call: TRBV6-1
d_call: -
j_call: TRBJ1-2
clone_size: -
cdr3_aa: CASSEAEGGAYGYTF
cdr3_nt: TGTGCCAGCAGTGAAGCGGAGGGGGGGGCCTATGGCTACACCTTC

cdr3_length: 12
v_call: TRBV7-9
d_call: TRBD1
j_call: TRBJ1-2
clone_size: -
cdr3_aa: CASSSDRVSYTF
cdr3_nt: TGTGCCAGCAGCTCGGACAGGGTTAGCTACACCTTC

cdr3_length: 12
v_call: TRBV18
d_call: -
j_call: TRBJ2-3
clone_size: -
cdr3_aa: CASSPWGDTQYF
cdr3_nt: TGTGCCAGCTCACCATGGGGCGATACGCAGTATTTT

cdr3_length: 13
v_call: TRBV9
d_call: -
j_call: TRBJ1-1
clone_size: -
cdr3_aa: CASSAQGSTEAFF
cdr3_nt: TGTGCCAGCAGCGCCCAGGGGAGCACTGAAGCTTTCTTT

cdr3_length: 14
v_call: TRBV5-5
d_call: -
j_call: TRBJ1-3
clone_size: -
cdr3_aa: CAGSITGSGNTIYF
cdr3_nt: TGTGCCGGCAGCATAACAGGGTCTGGAAACACCATATATTTT

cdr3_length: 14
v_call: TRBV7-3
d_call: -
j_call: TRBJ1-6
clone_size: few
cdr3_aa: CASSLTTVDSPLHF
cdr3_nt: TGTGCCAGCAGCTTAACTACAGTGGATTCACCCCTCCACTTT

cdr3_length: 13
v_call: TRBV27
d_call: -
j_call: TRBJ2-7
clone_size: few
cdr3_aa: CASKTYRTHEQYF
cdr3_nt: TGTGCCAGCAAGACCTACAGGACCCACGAGCAGTACTTC

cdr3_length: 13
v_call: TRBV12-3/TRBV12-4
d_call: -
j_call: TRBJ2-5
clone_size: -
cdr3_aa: CASSLSGKETQYF
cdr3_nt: TGTGCCAGCAGTTTGTCCGGGAAGGAGACCCAGTACTTC

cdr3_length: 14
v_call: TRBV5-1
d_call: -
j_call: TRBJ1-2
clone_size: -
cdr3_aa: CASSLAQAAYGYTF
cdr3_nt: TGCGCCAGCAGCTTGGCGCAGGCAGCCTATGGCTACACCTTC

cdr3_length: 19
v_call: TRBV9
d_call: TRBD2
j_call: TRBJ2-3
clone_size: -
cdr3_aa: CASSARGLAGGTSTDTQYF
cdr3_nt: TGTGCCAGCAGCGCCCGTGGACTAGCGGGGGGAACTAGCACAGATACGCAGTATTTT

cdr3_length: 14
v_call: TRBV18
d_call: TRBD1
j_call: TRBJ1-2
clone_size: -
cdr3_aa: CASSPNIDRDGYTF
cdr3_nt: TGTGCCAGCTCACCTAATATCGACAGGGATGGCTACACCTTC

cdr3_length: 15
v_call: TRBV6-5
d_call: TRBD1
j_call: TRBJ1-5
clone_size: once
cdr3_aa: CASSQDRGPNQPQHF
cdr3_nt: TGTGCCAGCAGTCAGGACAGGGGGCCAAATCAGCCCCAGCATTTT

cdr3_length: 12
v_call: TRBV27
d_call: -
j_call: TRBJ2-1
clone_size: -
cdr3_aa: CASYDRYREQFF
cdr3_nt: TGTGCCAGCTACGACAGGTATCGAGAGCAGTTCTTC

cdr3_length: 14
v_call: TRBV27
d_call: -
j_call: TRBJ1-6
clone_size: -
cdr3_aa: CASTPGRVGSPLHF
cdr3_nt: TGTGCCAGCACCCCAGGGAGGGTTGGTTCACCCCTCCACTTT

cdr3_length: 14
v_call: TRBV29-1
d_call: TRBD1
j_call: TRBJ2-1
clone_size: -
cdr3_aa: CSVKGQGSYNEQFF
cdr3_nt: TGCAGCGTTAAGGGACAGGGAAGCTACAATGAGCAGTTCTTC

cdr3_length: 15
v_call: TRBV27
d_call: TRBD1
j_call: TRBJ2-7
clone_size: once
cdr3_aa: CASSFLSGQGHKQYF
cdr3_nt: TGTGCCAGCAGTTTTCTGTCGGGACAGGGTCATAAGCAGTACTTC

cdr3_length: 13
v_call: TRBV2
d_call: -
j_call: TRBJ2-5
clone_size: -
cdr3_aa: CASTDGGRETQYF
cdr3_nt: TGTGCCAGCACTGACGGGGGTAGGGAGACCCAGTACTTC

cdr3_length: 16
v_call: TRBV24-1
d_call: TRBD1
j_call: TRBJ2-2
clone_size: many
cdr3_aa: CATSDTPDRRGGELFF
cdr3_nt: TGTGCCACCAGTGATACCCCGGACAGGAGAGGCGGGGAGCTGTTTTTT

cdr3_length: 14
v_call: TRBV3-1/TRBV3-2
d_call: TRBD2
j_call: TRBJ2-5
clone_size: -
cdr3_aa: CASRTSGETETQYF
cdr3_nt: TGTGCCAGCAGGACTAGCGGGGAGACAGAGACCCAGTACTTC

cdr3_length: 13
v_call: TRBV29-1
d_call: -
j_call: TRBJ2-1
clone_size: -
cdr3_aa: CSVGRQVYNEQFF
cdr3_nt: TGCAGCGTTGGCCGACAGGTCTACAATGAGCAGTTCTTC

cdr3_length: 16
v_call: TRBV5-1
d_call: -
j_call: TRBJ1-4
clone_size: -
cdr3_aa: CASSLGGRTTNEKLFF
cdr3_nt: TGCGCCAGCAGCTTGGGGGGGCGTACAACTAATGAAAAACTGTTTTTT

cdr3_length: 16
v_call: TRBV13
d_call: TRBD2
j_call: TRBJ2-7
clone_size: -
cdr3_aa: CASSSRERGMAYEQYF
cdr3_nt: TGTGCCAGCAGCTCACGAGAGCGGGGGATGGCCTACGAGCAGTACTTC

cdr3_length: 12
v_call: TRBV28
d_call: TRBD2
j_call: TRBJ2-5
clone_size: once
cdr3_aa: CASGGVKETQYF
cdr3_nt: TGTGCCAGCGGGGGGGTGAAAGAGACCCAGTACTTC

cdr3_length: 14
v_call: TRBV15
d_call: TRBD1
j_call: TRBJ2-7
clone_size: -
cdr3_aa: CATSREGQAYEQYF
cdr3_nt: TGTGCCACCAGCAGAGAGGGACAGGCCTACGAGCAGTACTTC

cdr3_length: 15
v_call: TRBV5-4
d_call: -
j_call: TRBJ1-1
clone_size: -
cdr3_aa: CASSAWTAGNTEAFF
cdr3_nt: TGTGCCAGCAGCGCCTGGACAGCAGGGAACACTGAAGCTTTCTTT

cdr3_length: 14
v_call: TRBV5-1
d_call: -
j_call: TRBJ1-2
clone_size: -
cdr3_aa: CASSAVQGTGSWTF
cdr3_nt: TGCGCCAGCAGCGCCGTACAGGGCACCGGGTCGTGGACCTTC

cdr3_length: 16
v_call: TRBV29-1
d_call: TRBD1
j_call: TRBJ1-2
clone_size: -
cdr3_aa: CSVEDPGQGNDYGYTF
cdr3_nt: TGCAGCGTTGAAGATCCAGGACAGGGGAACGACTATGGCTACACCTTC